These T cell receptor beta chains were read from a single sample in a study of PD-1 blockade in classical Hodgkin lymphoma. This table comes from immunoSEQ multiplex PCR, and its TCRdb copy is limited to in-frame clones, with some not included. This table holds 35,000 to 50,000 clones, 76% found once. Sample: peripheral blood mononuclear cells (PBMCs), taken at baseline. These receptor sequences come from a human donor with classical Hodgkin lymphoma. Both conserved end residues are part of each CDR3. D genes are given only for firm matches. Clone sizes are given selectively: once, few, many, or a class where the clone is expanded.

J	V	D	size	DNA	CDR3
TRBJ1-6	TRBV30	.	.	TGTGCCTGGGGCCAGTATAATTCACCCCTCCACTTT	CAWGQYNSPLHF
TRBJ2-7	TRBV6-5	.	.	TGTGCCAGCAGGGCGAGGGGCCTAGGCTCCTACGAGCAGTACTTC	CASRARGLGSYEQYF
TRBJ2-3	TRBV25-1	.	few	TGTGCCAGCAGTGTTCTCGGGACCCCGACAGATACGCAGTATTTT	CASSVLGTPTDTQYF
TRBJ1-4	TRBV7-2	.	once	TGTGCCAGCAGCTTACAGGGGAGCGAAAAACTGTTTTTT	CASSLQGSEKLFF
TRBJ2-7	TRBV27	TRBD1	.	TGTGCCAGCACCGACAGGGCCGACGAGCAGTACTTC	CASTDRADEQYF
TRBJ2-1	TRBV29-1	TRBD2	.	TGCAGCGTTGAGGTGGCTAGCGGGTTCTACAATGAGCAGTTCTTC	CSVEVASGFYNEQFF
TRBJ2-3	TRBV6-4	.	.	TGTGCCAGCAGTGGAACCGGGACTCCGGGAGATACGCAGTATTTT	CASSGTGTPGDTQYF
TRBJ2-7	TRBV6-6	.	.	TGTGCCAGCAGTTACTCTGGGTCCTACGAGCAGTACTTC	CASSYSGSYEQYF
TRBJ1-1	TRBV4-1	.	.	TGCGCCAGCAGCCAAGTCATCGGGGTTGGGGCTGAAGCTTTCTTT	CASSQVIGVGAEAFF
TRBJ2-1	TRBV9	.	.	TGTGCCAGCAGCGTAGATGGGTCAAGGGATGAGCAGTTCTTC	CASSVDGSRDEQFF
TRBJ1-1	TRBV25-1	TRBD1	.	TGTGCCAGCAGTGAATGGGACAGGGGCGGCACTGAAGCTTTCTTT	CASSEWDRGGTEAFF
TRBJ1-1	TRBV6-6	.	.	TGTGCCAGCAGTTACTCTTCCAGGGGGAACACTGAAGCTTTCTTT	CASSYSSRGNTEAFF
TRBJ1-1	TRBV11-3	.	.	TGTGCCAGCAGCTTAGGGGGATCAATGAACACTGAAGCTTTCTTT	CASSLGGSMNTEAFF
TRBJ1-1	TRBV28	.	.	TGTGCCAGCAGTTTCGAGGTACGGGGTCTGAGCACTGAAGCTTTCTTT	CASSFEVRGLSTEAFF
TRBJ2-3	TRBV29-1	TRBD1	.	TGCAGCGTTCAGGGGGCGAGGGATACGCAGTATTTT	CSVQGARDTQYF
TRBJ2-3	TRBV19	TRBD1	once	TGTGCCACCGCGGACAGGGCCCCAGATACGCAGTATTTT	CATADRAPDTQYF
TRBJ2-3	TRBV10-3	TRBD2	.	TGTGCCATTAGGACTAGCGGCACAGATACGCAGTATTTT	CAIRTSGTDTQYF
TRBJ2-3	TRBV9	TRBD2	.	TGTGCCAGCAGCGTTGGTGGGGGGGGCACAGATACGCAGTATTTT	CASSVGGGGTDTQYF